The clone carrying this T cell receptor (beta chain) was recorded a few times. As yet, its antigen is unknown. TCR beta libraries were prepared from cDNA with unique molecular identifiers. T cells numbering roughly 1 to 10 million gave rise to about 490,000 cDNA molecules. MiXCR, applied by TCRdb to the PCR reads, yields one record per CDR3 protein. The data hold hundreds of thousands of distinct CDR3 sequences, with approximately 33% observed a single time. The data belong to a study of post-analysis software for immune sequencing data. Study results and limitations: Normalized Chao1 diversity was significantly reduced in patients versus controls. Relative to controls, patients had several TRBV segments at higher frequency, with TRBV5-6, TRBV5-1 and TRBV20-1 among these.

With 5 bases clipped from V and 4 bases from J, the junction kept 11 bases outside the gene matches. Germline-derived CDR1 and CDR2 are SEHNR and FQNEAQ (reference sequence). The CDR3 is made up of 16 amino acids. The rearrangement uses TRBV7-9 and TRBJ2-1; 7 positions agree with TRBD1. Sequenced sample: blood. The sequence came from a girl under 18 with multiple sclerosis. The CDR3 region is CASSLWGQGVYNEQFF. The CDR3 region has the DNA TGTGCCAGCAGCCTCTGGGGGCAGGGGGTGTACAATGAGCAGTTCTTC.